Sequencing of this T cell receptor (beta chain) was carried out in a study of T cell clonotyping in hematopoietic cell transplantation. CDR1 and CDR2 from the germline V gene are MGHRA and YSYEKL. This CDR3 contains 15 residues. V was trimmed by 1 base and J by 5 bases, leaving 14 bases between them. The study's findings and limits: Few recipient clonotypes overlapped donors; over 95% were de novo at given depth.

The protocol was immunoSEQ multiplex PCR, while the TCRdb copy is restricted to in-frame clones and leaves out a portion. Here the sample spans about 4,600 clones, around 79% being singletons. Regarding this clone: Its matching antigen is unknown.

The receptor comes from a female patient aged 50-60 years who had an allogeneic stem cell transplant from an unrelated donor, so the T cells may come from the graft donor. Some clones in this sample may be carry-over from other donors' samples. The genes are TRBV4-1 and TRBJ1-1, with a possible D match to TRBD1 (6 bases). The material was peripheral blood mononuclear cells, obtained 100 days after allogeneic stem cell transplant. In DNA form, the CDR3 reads TGCGCCAGCAGCCAAGGGACGGGGGCCTATACTGAAGCTTTCTTT. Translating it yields CASSQGTGAYTEAFF.